This TCR beta chain was captured by sequencing in a study of cytomegalovirus exposure and HLA in healthy donors. Whole-study context: There were about 85 million unique TCRs (from HLA-typed donors) in an early data release.

The germline CDR1 and CDR2 sequences are DFQATT and SNEGSKA (reference sequence). The CDR3 runs 9 residues. On this clone itself: What it recognizes is unknown.

PCR was performed using 60 Vbeta and 13 Jbeta primers. TCRdb keeps only in-frame clones here, not all; method: immunoSEQ multiplex PCR. The sample includes some 130,000 clones, 75% to 80% of them seen just once. General study findings and limits: For TCR beta chains, V- and J-gene trimming was later linked to a missense DCLRE1C variant. Sequencing artifact likely explains a cluster of highly shared sequence variants.

The genes are TRBV20-1 and TRBJ1-2, with 7 nucleotides matching TRBD1. The sequence came from a man aged 30 to 45 in good health and CMV-seronegative. The specimen sequenced was PBMCs. The CDR3 here is CRPGGGYTF. DNA for the CDR3: TGCAGACCAGGGGGAGGCTACACCTTC.